This T cell receptor (beta chain) was sequenced for a study of blood T cell repertoires in COVID-19. On the study more broadly: Whether acute or convalescent, the COVID-19 samples came from the United States, Italy and Spain. PBMCs, B-cell-depleted T cells, or T cells provided the cDNA or gDNA that made up the material.

In the original workflow: For nucleated cells, counts were estimated from reference gene primer amplification. Here immunoSEQ multiplex PCR was the method, and the copy in TCRdb shows in-frame clones only, minus some. V and J calls and clone size are those listed in that table; D and trimming were worked out from the DNA. The table includes 61,000 or so clones, 80% to 90% detected once. This clone was found a few times. Material for sequencing was peripheral blood. This sequence was found in an elderly woman with active COVID-19.

DNA of the CDR3: TGCGCCAGCAGTGAAGAGAATTCACCCCTCCACTTT. It yields the protein CASSEENSPLHF. The rearrangement joins TRBV10-1 to TRBJ1-6; D gene ambiguous. In germline, CDR1 is WNHNN, CDR2 SYGVQD (reference sequence). CDR3 length: 12 residues. Between the trimmed V and J ends, which lost 3 bases and 7 bases, there was a span of 4 bases.